The text below deals with one TCR beta chain. Its antigen is unidentified. This specimen comes from a study of shared clonotypes between healthy human individuals. Findings and caveats of the study: In the sorted subsets, rarefaction showed sequencing was incomplete despite large depth.

For each subset, genomic DNA was distributed in equal portions over several immunoSEQ plates. The protocol was immunoSEQ multiplex PCR, while the TCRdb copy is restricted to in-frame clones and leaves out a portion. The sample shows about 2.4 million clones, roughly 93% of them seen only once. Germline CDR1 reads MNHEY; CDR2 reads SVGAGI. The germline V and J ends were trimmed by 2 bases and 0 bases, with 10 bases remaining between them. This CDR3 has 15 residues. The chain has TRBV6-5 and TRBJ1-2; D ambiguous. The sample was naive CD4+ T cells from PBMCs. As for subset: CD45RA+ positively selected. This clonotype originated in a man aged 18-30 years in good health. Some clones in this sample may be carry-over from other donors' samples. CDR3: CASSYSLEANYGYTF. The CDR3 DNA reads as TGTGCCAGCAGTTACAGCCTGGAGGCTAACTATGGCTACACCTTC.